This TCR beta chain comes out of a study of cytomegalovirus exposure and HLA in healthy donors. Turning to the study itself: Among about 179 million T cells, an earlier analysis found 117 million unique TCR beta sequences. Study-level findings and limits: Data from an earlier analysis indicated that most TCR beta V segments were productive either about 90% or about 30% of the time. Reported findings show TCR beta sequences accurately forecast HLA-A and HLA-B alleles in most subjects. A later analysis found common viral pathogens apparently linked to several of the most significant clusters.

The CDR3 has 14 residues. The ends lost 4 bases at V and 9 bases at J; junction bases unmatched: 5. Per germline, CDR1 LGHNA and CDR2 YSLEER. This clone has more than one count but fewer than ten. The antigen is unknown. 13 Jbeta primers and 60 Vbeta primers were used for the PCR. Sequencing used immunoSEQ multiplex PCR; TCRdb keeps in-frame clones, though not all of them. The sample includes roughly 150,000 clones, approximately 9% seen only once; the top ten take roughly 1.9%. The chain recombines TRBV4-3 with TRBJ1-6; 8 nucleotides align to TRBD1. Sequenced input: PBMCs. The receptor was derived from a male donor in good health and CMV-seronegative. CDR3 amino acids: CASSLQGAGSPLHF. Here the CDR3 DNA reads TGCGCCAGCAGCCTTCAGGGGGCAGGTTCACCCCTCCACTTT.